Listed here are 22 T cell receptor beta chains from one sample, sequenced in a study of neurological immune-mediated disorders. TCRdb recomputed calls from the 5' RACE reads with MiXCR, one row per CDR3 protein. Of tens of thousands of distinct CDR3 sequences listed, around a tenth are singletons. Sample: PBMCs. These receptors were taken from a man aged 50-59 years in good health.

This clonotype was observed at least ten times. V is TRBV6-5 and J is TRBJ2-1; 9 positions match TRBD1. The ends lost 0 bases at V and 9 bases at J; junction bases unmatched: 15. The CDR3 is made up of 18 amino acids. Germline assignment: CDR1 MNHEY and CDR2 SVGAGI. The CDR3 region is CASSYSTLFGTGSGEQFF. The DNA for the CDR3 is TGTGCCAGCAGTTACTCGACTCTATTCGGGACAGGGTCAGGTGAGCAGTTCTTC.

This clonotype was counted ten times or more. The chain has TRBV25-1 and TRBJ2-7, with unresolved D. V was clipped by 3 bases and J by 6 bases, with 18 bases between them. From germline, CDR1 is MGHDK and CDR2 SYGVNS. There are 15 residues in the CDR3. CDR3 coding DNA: TGTGCCAGCAGTGATTACTGCCGCGTGGTTCCCGAGCAGTACTTC. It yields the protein CASSDYCRVVPEQYF.

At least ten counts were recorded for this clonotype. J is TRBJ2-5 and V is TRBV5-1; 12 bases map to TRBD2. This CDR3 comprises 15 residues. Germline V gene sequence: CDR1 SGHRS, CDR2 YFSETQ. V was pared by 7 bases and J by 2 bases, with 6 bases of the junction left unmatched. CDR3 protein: CASRLAGAPQETQYF. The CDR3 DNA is TGCGCCAGCCGACTAGCGGGGGCCCCACAAGAGACCCAGTACTTC. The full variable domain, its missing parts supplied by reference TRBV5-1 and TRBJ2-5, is KAGVTQTPRYLIKTRGQQVTLSCSPISGHRSVSWYQQTPGQGLQFLFEYFSETQRNKGNFPGRFSGRQFSNSRSEMNVSTLELGDSALYLCASRLAGAPQETQYFGPGTRLLVL.

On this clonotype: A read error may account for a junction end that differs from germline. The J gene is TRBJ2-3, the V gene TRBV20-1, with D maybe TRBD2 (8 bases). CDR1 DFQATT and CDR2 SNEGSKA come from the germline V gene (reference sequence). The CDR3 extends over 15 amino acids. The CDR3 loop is CRARNGRDSTYTQYF. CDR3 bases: TGCAGAGCTAGAAACGGGAGGGACAGCACATATACGCAGTATTTT.

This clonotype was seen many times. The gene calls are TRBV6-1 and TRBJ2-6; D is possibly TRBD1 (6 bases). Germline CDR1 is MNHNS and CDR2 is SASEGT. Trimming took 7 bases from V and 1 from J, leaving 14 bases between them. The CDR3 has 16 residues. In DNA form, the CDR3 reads TGTGCCAGCAACTCACTACAGGGATCTGGGGCCAACGTCCTGACTTTC. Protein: CASNSLQGSGANVLTF.

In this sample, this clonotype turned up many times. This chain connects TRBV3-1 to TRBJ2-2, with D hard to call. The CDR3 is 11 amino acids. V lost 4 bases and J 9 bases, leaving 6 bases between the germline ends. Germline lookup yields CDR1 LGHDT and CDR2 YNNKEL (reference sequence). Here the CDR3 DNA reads TGTGCCAGCAGCCGGGGTAGGGAGCTGTTTTTT. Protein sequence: CASSRGRELFF.

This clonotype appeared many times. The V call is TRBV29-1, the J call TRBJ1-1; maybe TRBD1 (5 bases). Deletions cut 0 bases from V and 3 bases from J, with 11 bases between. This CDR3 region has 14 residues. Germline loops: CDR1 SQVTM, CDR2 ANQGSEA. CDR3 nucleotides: TGCAGCGTTGAAGAAAGGGGAGGGTACACTGAAGCTTTCTTT. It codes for CSVEERGGYTEAFF.

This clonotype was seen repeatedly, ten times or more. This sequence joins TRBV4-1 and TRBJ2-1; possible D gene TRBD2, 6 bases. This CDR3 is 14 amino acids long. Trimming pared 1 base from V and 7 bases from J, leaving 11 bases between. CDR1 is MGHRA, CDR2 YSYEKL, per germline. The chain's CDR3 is CASSQGDSRNEQFF. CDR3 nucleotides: TGCGCCAGCAGCCAAGGGGACTCCCGGAATGAGCAGTTCTTC.

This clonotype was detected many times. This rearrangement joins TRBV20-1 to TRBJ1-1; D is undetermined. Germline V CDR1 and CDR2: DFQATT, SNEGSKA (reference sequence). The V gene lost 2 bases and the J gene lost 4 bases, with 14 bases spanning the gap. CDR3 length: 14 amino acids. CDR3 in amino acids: CSARRGNLITEAFF. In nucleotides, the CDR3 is TGCAGTGCTAGACGAGGGAACCTGATCACTGAAGCTTTCTTT.

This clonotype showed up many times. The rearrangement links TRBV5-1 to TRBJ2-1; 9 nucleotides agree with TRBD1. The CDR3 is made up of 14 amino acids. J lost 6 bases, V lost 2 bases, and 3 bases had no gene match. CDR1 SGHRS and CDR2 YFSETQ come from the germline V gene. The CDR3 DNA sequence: TGCGCCAGCAGCTTAAGACAGGGGGGCAATGAGCAGTTCTTC. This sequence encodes CASSLRQGGNEQFF.

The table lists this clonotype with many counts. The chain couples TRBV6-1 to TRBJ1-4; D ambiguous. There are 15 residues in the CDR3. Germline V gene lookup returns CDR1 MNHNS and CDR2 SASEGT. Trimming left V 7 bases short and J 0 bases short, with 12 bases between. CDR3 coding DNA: TGTGCCAGCAAGAAATCAAGTTCAACTAATGAAAAACTGTTTTTT. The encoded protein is CASKKSSSTNEKLFF.

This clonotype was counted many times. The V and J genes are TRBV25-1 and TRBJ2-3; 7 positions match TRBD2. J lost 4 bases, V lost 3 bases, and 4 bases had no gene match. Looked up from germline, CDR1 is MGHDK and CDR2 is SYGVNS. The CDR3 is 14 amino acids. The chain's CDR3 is CASSDGLGADTQYF. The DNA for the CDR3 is TGTGCCAGCAGTGACGGACTAGGGGCAGATACGCAGTATTTT. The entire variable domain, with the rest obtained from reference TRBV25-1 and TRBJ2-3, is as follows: EADIYQTPRYLVIGTGKKITLECSQTMGHDKMYWYQQDPGMELHLIHYSYGVNSTEKGDLSSESTVSRIRTEHFPLTLESARPSHTSQYLCASSDGLGADTQYFGPGTRLTVL.

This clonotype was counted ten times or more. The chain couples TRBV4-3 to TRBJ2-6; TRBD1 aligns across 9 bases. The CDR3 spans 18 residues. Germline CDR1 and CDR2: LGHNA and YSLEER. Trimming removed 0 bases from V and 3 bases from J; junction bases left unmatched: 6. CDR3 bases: TGCGCCAGCAGCCAAGATTCCCGGACAGGGGTTGGGGCCAACGTCCTGACTTTC. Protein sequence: CASSQDSRTGVGANVLTF.

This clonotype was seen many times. CDR3 protein: CSASWSSVTDTQYF. The CDR3 region has the DNA TGCAGTGCTAGCTGGTCTAGCGTGACAGATACGCAGTATTTT. The V gene is TRBV20-1, the J gene TRBJ2-3; D possibly corresponds to TRBD2 (6 bases). Germline CDR1 is DFQATT and CDR2 is SNEGSKA (reference sequence). The CDR3 runs to 14 residues. The V and J ends lost 3 bases and 3 bases respectively, with 13 bases between them.

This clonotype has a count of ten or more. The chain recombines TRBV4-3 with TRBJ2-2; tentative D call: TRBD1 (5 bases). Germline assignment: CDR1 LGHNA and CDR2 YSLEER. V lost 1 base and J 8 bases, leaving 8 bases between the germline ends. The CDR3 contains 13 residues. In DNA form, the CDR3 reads TGCGCCAGCAGCCAAGGGGGCAGAGGGGAGCTGTTTTTT. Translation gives CASSQGGRGELFF.

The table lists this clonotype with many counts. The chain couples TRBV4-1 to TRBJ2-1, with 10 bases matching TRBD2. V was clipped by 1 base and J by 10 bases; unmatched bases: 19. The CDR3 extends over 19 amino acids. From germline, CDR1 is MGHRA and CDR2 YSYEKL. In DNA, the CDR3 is TGCGCCAGCAGCCAAGTCTACCTCGGGACTAGCGTGGGGGAGGTCGAGCAGTTCTTC. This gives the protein CASSQVYLGTSVGEVEQFF.

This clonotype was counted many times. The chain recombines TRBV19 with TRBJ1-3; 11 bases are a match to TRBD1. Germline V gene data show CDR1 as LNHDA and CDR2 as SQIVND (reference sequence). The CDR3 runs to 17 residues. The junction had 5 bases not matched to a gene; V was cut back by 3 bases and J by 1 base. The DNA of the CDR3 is TGTGCCAGTAGTATTTCTGGGACAGGGGGATCTGGAAACACCATATATTTT. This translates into CASSISGTGGSGNTIYF.

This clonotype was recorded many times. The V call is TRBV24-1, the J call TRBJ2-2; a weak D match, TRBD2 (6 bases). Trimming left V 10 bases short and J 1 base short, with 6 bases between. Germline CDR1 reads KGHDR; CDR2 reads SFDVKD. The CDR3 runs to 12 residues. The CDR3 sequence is CATGGNTGELFF. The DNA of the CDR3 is TGTGCCACGGGGGGGAACACCGGGGAGCTGTTTTTT.

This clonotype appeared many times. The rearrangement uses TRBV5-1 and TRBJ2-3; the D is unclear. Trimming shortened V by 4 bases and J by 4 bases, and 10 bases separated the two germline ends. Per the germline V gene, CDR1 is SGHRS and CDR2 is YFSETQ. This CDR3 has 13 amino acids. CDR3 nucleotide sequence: TGCGCCAGCAGCCCAAGACTCGCAGATACGCAGTATTTT. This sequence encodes CASSPRLADTQYF. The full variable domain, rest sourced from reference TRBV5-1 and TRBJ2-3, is KAGVTQTPRYLIKTRGQQVTLSCSPISGHRSVSWYQQTPGQGLQFLFEYFSETQRNKGNFPGRFSGRQFSNSRSEMNVSTLELGDSALYLCASSPRLADTQYFGPGTRLTVL.

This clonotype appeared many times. The CDR3 bases are TGTGCCAGCAGCGAACTAAGGGAGACCCAGTACTTC. This encodes CASSELRETQYF. The gene calls are TRBV11-2 and TRBJ2-5; D call uncertain. The V gene lost 5 bases and the J gene lost 5 bases, with 9 bases spanning the gap. The germline V gene encodes CDR1 SGHAT and CDR2 FQNNGV. This CDR3 is 12 amino acids long.

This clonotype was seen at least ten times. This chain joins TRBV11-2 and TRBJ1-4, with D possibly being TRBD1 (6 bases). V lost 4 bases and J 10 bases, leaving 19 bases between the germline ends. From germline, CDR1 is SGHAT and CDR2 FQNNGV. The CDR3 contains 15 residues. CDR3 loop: CASSYGQTGGGKLFF. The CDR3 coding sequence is TGTGCCAGCAGCTATGGACAGACCGGCGGGGGAAAACTGTTTTTT.

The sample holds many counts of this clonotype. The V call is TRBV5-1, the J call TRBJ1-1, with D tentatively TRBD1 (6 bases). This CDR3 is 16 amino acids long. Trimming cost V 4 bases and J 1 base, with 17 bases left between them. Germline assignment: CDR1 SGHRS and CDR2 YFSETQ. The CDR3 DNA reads TGCGCCAGCAGCCTCGGACAGTCGATAGGGAACACTGAAGCTTTCTTT. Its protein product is CASSLGQSIGNTEAFF. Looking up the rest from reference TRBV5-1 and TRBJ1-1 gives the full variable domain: KAGVTQTPRYLIKTRGQQVTLSCSPISGHRSVSWYQQTPGQGLQFLFEYFSETQRNKGNFPGRFSGRQFSNSRSEMNVSTLELGDSALYLCASSLGQSIGNTEAFFGQGTRLTVV.